These 16 T cell receptor beta chains were all obtained from the same sample, sequenced in a study of technical replicates of blood from several donors. Assay used: immunoSEQ multiplex PCR; TCRdb lists only in-frame clones, some missing. The data hold 82,000 or so clones, with under 96% observed a single time. The sequenced sample was T cells isolated from PBMCs. The receptors were sampled from a human donor in good health.

V usage is TRBV5-4 and J usage is TRBJ1-2; 8 nucleotides match TRBD1. After removal of 4 bases from V and 8 bases from J, the junction contained 10 bases not matched to a gene. CDR3 length equals 14 residues. Germline V gene lookup returns CDR1 SGHNT and CDR2 YYREEE (reference sequence). The CDR3 loop is CASSTDRGDIGYTF. The CDR3 DNA follows: TGTGCCAGCAGCACAGACAGGGGTGATATAGGCTACACCTTC.

The V call is TRBV11-2, the J call TRBJ1-2, with a possible D match to TRBD1 (5 bases). From germline, CDR1 is SGHAT and CDR2 FQNNGV. This CDR3 region has 12 residues. Trimming shortened V by 4 bases and J by 8 bases, and 11 bases separated the two germline ends. The CDR3 DNA follows: TGTGCCAGCAGCTCCAGGGTTATCGGCTACACCTTC. Amino acid sequence: CASSSRVIGYTF.

The chain combines TRBV7-2 with TRBJ2-7; 9 bases are a match to TRBD1. The J segment lost 2 bases and the V segment lost 6 bases, leaving 8 bases of the junction unmatched. Germline V gene lookup returns CDR1 SGHTA and CDR2 FQGNSA. The CDR3 has 15 amino acids. The CDR3 protein is CASSQPGTGTYEQYF. CDR3 in DNA: TGTGCCAGCAGTCAGCCCGGGACAGGGACCTACGAGCAGTACTTC.

This chain connects TRBV11-1 to TRBJ2-7, with 8 bases matching TRBD1. The CDR3 extends over 12 amino acids. Germline lookup yields CDR1 SGHAT and CDR2 FQDESV (reference sequence). V lost 5 bases and J lost 5; bases outside the gene matches: 2. The CDR3 loop is CASSLTGDEQYF. DNA for the CDR3: TGTGCCAGCAGCCTGACAGGGGACGAGCAGTACTTC.

The chain carries TRBV7-9 and TRBJ1-2; 7 bases map to TRBD1. The CDR3 extends over 14 amino acids. Germline CDR1 SEHNR, CDR2 FQNEAQ (reference sequence). V lost 3 bases to trimming and J lost 4 bases; unmatched junction nucleotides: 5. This chain's CDR3 is CASSFRDSLYGYTF. The CDR3 DNA follows: TGTGCCAGCAGCTTTCGGGACAGCCTCTATGGCTACACCTTC.

The rearrangement uses TRBV5-6 and TRBJ2-7; D remains unclear. The CDR3 consists of 13 residues. Germline CDR1 reads SGHDT; CDR2 reads YYEEEE. V lost 3 bases and J 1 base, leaving 8 bases between the germline ends. The CDR3 DNA sequence: TGTGCCAGCAGCTCTCTAGTTTCCTACGAGCAGTACTTC. This sequence encodes CASSSLVSYEQYF.

The rearrangement uses TRBV28 and TRBJ1-5; 8 bases are shared with TRBD1. Germline CDR1 is MDHEN and CDR2 is SYDVKM. V dropped 6 bases and J dropped 4; count of bases not matched to a gene: 2. The CDR3 extends over 13 amino acids. CDR3 sequence: CASRRTGNQPQHF. CDR3 in DNA: TGTGCCAGCAGAAGGACAGGGAATCAGCCCCAGCATTTT.

The rearrangement joins TRBV7-3 to TRBJ2-1, with TRBD1 matching 7 bases. Trimming removed 1 base from V and 5 bases from J; junction bases left unmatched: 5. Germline V gene data show CDR1 as SGHTA and CDR2 as FQGTGA. The CDR3 sequence is 15 residues long. CDR3 DNA: TGTGCCAGCAGCTTAAGCCGGACAGGACACAATGAGCAGTTCTTC. It yields the protein CASSLSRTGHNEQFF.

This chain joins TRBV15 and TRBJ1-1; D remains unclear. Germline V lookup: CDR1 LNHNV, CDR2 YYDKDF (reference sequence). V lost 3 bases and J lost 3, with 14 bases in between. This CDR3 has 15 residues. The CDR3 coding sequence is TGTGCCACCAGCAGCGGGAATTCGGGGTACACTGAAGCTTTCTTT. This codes for CATSSGNSGYTEAFF.

This clone was counted once. The chain links TRBV18 to TRBJ1-1; a possible D gene is TRBD1 (6 bases). The CDR3 is made up of 14 amino acids. Germline lookup yields CDR1 KGHSH and CDR2 LQKENI. Trimming removed 4 bases from V and 1 base from J, with 10 bases in between. The CDR3 spells CASSLGGQNTEAFF. The CDR3 bases are TGTGCCAGCTCACTTGGGGGACAGAACACTGAAGCTTTCTTT.

CDR3 residues: CASSARDRLYNEQFF. As DNA, the CDR3 is TGTGCCAGCAGCGCCCGGGACAGACTATACAATGAGCAGTTCTTC. This rearrangement joins TRBV5-5 to TRBJ2-1, with 7 nucleotides matching TRBD1. The CDR3 runs to 15 residues. J was trimmed by 4 bases and V by 4 bases; bases with no gene match: 8. The V gene's germline CDR1 is SGHKS and CDR2 YYEKEE (reference sequence).

This chain uses TRBV5-4 with TRBJ2-1, with D maybe TRBD2 (5 bases). V was shortened by 5 bases and J by 4 bases, with 10 bases between the two germline ends. The CDR3 runs 13 residues. The germline V gene encodes CDR1 SGHNT and CDR2 YYREEE (reference sequence). The CDR3 sequence: CASRDFSYNEQFF. DNA of the CDR3: TGTGCCAGCAGGGACTTTTCTTACAATGAGCAGTTCTTC.

This clone showed up just once. This chain joins TRBV19 and TRBJ1-2; 8 bases are a match to TRBD1. This CDR3 has 15 amino acids. CDR1 LNHDA and CDR2 SQIVND come from the germline V gene (reference sequence). The trim removed 5 bases at V and 6 bases at J, leaving 11 bases unmatched. The CDR3 reads CASSYYRGTFDGYTF. As DNA, the CDR3 is TGTGCCAGTAGTTACTACAGGGGGACCTTCGATGGCTACACCTTC.

The CDR3 nucleotides are TGTGCCAGCAGCTTGGGCCTCCCGACAGGTCATCAGCCCCAGCATTTT. The encoded protein is CASSLGLPTGHQPQHF. This chain uses TRBV7-6 with TRBJ1-5, with D maybe TRBD1 (6 bases). The CDR3 is 16 amino acids. The germline gives CDR1 SGHVS, CDR2 FNYEAQ. Trimming took off 3 bases at V and 5 bases at J, with 17 bases between the two ends.

The chain has TRBV10-3 and TRBJ1-5; the D gene is possibly TRBD1 (6 bases). V lost 7 bases, J lost 6 bases, and 13 bases lay in between. The CDR3 totals 13 residues. CDR1 ENHRY and CDR2 SYGVKD come from the germline V gene. The CDR3, as DNA: TGTGCCATCACCTGGGACAAGGCTCAGCCCCAGCATTTT. Its translation is CAITWDKAQPQHF.

In the case of this clone: At one of its ends the junction is not consistent with the germline gene, which may arise from a read error. The chain is built from TRBV7-7 and TRBJ2-2; 9 bases fit TRBD1. This CDR3 has 16 residues. Germline CDR1 is SSHAT and CDR2 is FNYEAQ (reference sequence). This chain's CDR3 is CASSPRQGANTGELFF. CDR3 sequence (DNA): TGTGCTAGCAGCCCGAGACAGGGGGCGAACACCGGGGAGCTGTTTTTT.